These T cell receptor beta chains were read from a single sample in a study of T cell responses to AZD1222 COVID-19 vaccine. TCRdb's table, derived via immunoSEQ multiplex PCR, lists solely in-frame clones and lacks some. The data hold roughly 140,000 clones, with under 95% observed a single time. The specimen comprised peripheral blood, sampled on day 0 of AZD1222 vaccination. The receptors were sampled from an adult in good health. Each CDR3 is given without its conserved first and last residue.

j_call	v_call	cdr3_aa
TRBJ1-6	TRBV6-2/TRBV6-3	ASSRAFGSPLH
TRBJ1-1	TRBV15	ATSRENGNTEAF
TRBJ2-3	TRBV27	ASSSPILPTTTDTQY
TRBJ1-3	TRBV11-2	ASSLVGTGNTIY
TRBJ1-2	TRBV29-1	SVVQVEGAGYT
TRBJ2-3	TRBV4-2	ASSQVALDHTQY
TRBJ2-1	TRBV9	ASSEPGLAGAVYNEQF
TRBJ1-2	TRBV19	ASSIPSRANYGYT
TRBJ2-1	TRBV11-2	ASTPGLLAFSSYNEQF
TRBJ2-7	TRBV7-9	ASSSNWGSYEQY
TRBJ1-2	TRBV29-1	SVEDQGKVGYT
TRBJ1-4	TRBV7-2	ASSYGQNEKLF
TRBJ2-5	TRBV15	ATSVRYQETQY
TRBJ2-3	TRBV27	ASSLGRANFPDTQY
TRBJ2-1	TRBV19	ASSRLAPFNEQF
TRBJ1-3	TRBV4-3	ASSASFSGNTIY
TRBJ2-2	TRBV6-5	ASSYSGPAGELF
TRBJ1-1	TRBV7-3	ASSLQGTNTEAF
TRBJ2-7	TRBV2	ASSAAGNEQY
TRBJ1-1	TRBV27	ASRTGVRTEAF
TRBJ1-2	TRBV20-1	SAWDRATT
TRBJ2-6	TRBV5-3	ARSPSRDRTPGANVLT
TRBJ1-6	TRBV6-1	ASSESWRRQGNSPLH
TRBJ1-3	TRBV19	ASTVRWPDSGNTIY
TRBJ1-4	TRBV10-3	AISESGIGGEKLF
TRBJ2-7	TRBV18	ASSPNQMGSGTSYEQY
TRBJ2-3	TRBV27	ASSFLDKDTQY
TRBJ1-5	TRBV4-1	ASSPRGYRDREQPQH
TRBJ2-5	TRBV7-6	ASSQGPSQETQY
TRBJ1-5	TRBV7-2	ASSRGGDRVGNQPQH
TRBJ2-2	TRBV5-4	ASSLASGELF
TRBJ1-1	TRBV25-1	ASSEPGQESFGF
TRBJ2-7	TRBV5-4	ASSQTGYSYEQY
TRBJ1-6	TRBV7-8	ASSVSTGESTYNSPLH
TRBJ1-2	TRBV7-2	ASSLAEGNYGYT
TRBJ2-7	TRBV20-1	SARGDRSLV
TRBJ1-1	TRBV21-1	ASSQGGLPEAF
TRBJ1-1	TRBV7-9	ASSLGQVGAPDTEAF
TRBJ2-5	TRBV4-3	ASSQDYGPKTQY
TRBJ1-5	TRBV19	ASSTRAAQPQH
TRBJ1-3	TRBV7-7	ASSSDPGNTIY
TRBJ1-1	TRBV12-5	ASGYRVDTEAF
TRBJ2-1	TRBV3-1/TRBV3-2	ASSQSLGGGGEQF
TRBJ1-1	TRBV11-1	ASIKQGAATEAF
TRBJ2-1	TRBV11-3	ASSPDRAAYNEQF
TRBJ1-5	TRBV6-5	ASSPHGLSNQPQH
TRBJ2-1	TRBV4-1	ASSQDREYNEQF
TRBJ1-6	TRBV7-9	ASSLVTTVNSPLH
TRBJ2-4	TRBV7-2	ASSLRGTDIQY
TRBJ2-5	TRBV7-3	ASSLGGQETQY
TRBJ2-1	TRBV10-3	AISGLAGTSSYNEQF
TRBJ2-3	TRBV5-3	ARSSLLATSGTLDTQY
TRBJ2-2	TRBV11-2	ASSPDPPGELF
TRBJ2-3	TRBV28	ASSWAAWLAPPRLSTDTQY
TRBJ1-1	TRBV7-9	ASSRREGNTEAF